Included here is one TCR beta chain sequence, with context. Participants' reported clinical history set cohort assignment. This sample is drawn from a study of blood T cell repertoires in COVID-19. Study as a whole: The cDNA or gDNA used as material had been derived from T cells, B-cell-depleted T cells, or PBMCs.

As processed by the authors: Cell counts per sample came from amplifying reference gene primers. Profiled with immunoSEQ multiplex PCR; TCRdb holds only in-frame clones, not every one. D and trimming come from the DNA, and the V and J calls and clone size come from that table. There are some 240,000 clones in the sample; about 86% occur only once, and around 3.6% lies in the top ten. From germline, CDR1 is LGHDT and CDR2 YNNKEL (reference sequence). This CDR3 is 14 amino acids long. The ends were cut back, 4 bases at V and 0 bases at J, with 10 bases in the middle. V usage is TRBV3-1 (or the pseudogene TRBV3-2) and J usage is TRBJ2-7; D is undetermined. This clonotype was sampled from a man aged 50-59 years who had recovered from COVID-19. Sequenced input: PBMCs or T cells enriched from blood (not recorded which). The CDR3 loop reads CASSRETLSYEQYF. CDR3 sequence (DNA): TGTGCCAGCAGCCGCGAGACACTCTCCTACGAGCAGTACTTC.